Listed here are 13 T cell receptor beta chains from one sample, sequenced in a study of T cells in Graves' hyperthyroidism and ophthalmopathy. What was amplified from RNA transcripts were TCR beta CDR3 regions. TCR CDR3 underwent first-round RT-PCR with the HTBI primer set. TCRdb reanalysed the multiplex PCR reads using MiXCR and keeps one entry per CDR3 protein. There are about 250,000 distinct CDR3 sequences in the sample; over 20% occur only once, and about a third lies in the top ten. Material: blood. The receptors here all came from a woman in her 40s with Graves' ophthalmopathy.

This clonotype was picked up many times. The J gene is TRBJ2-7, the V gene TRBV14, with 8 nucleotides matching TRBD2. Trimming removed 4 bases from V and 3 bases from J; junction bases left unmatched: 5. Germline V gene lookup returns CDR1 SGHDN and CDR2 FVKESK. The CDR3 consists of 14 residues. The CDR3 sequence: CASSPGLGNYEQYF. In DNA, the CDR3 is TGTGCCAGCAGCCCGGGACTAGGGAACTACGAGCAGTACTTC.

This clonotype showed up many times. The chain uses TRBV4-1 and TRBJ2-7, with 8 bases aligning to TRBD1. CDR1 and CDR2 from the germline V gene are MGHRA and YSYEKL. The CDR3 is 16 residues long. V trimming: 0 bases; J trimming: 2 bases; junction bases outside the gene matches: 6. CDR3 amino acids: CASSQDLWDRPYEQYF. The CDR3 nucleotides read TGCGCCAGCAGCCAAGATCTCTGGGACAGGCCCTACGAGCAGTACTTC.

Judged by abundance, this clonotype is medium-sized. The V call is TRBV4-1, the J call TRBJ2-7; a possible D gene is TRBD2 (6 bases). Trimming cost V 1 base and J 6 bases, with 10 bases left between them. CDR3 length equals 13 residues. The germline V gene encodes CDR1 MGHRA and CDR2 YSYEKL. Written as DNA, the CDR3 is TGCGCCAGCAGCCAAGGCCCGGAGGGCGAGCAGTACTTC. This encodes CASSQGPEGEQYF.

As regards this clonotype: A much larger clone sits a single nucleotide away, making a read error possible. V usage is TRBV6-1 and J usage is TRBJ2-2, with a possible D match to TRBD2 (5 bases). Germline loops: CDR1 MNHNS, CDR2 SASEGT. V shed 7 bases and J shed 5 bases, with 14 bases lying between them. This CDR3 region has 14 residues. In nucleotides, the CDR3 is TGTGCCAGCACGGGCCTAGCCGCTACCGGGGAGCTGTTTTTT. This translates into CASTGLAATGELFF.

This clonotype has at least ten counts. The V and J genes are TRBV10-3 and TRBJ2-7, with 7 bases that match TRBD2. The CDR3 sequence is 15 residues long. The V segment lost 6 bases and the J segment 0 bases; nucleotides outside the gene matches: 8. CDR1 is ENHRY, CDR2 SYGVKD, per germline. CDR3 sequence: CAISTTSVYSYEQYF. The DNA of the CDR3 is TGTGCCATCAGCACTACTAGCGTGTACTCCTACGAGCAGTACTTC.

This clonotype was detected many times. The chain couples TRBV20-1 to TRBJ2-5; TRBD1 aligns across 8 bases. This CDR3 region has 16 residues. The germline V gene has CDR1 DFQATT and CDR2 SNEGSKA (reference sequence). Trimming at V came to 0 bases and at J to 2 bases, leaving 8 bases not matched to a gene. In nucleotides, the CDR3 is TGCAGTGCTAGAGATGTGGGCAGGGGGCTGCAAGAGACCCAGTACTTC. Protein sequence: CSARDVGRGLQETQYF.

The J gene is TRBJ2-7, the V gene TRBV12-3 or TRBV12-4; 7 nucleotides line up with TRBD1. The J segment lost 2 bases and the V segment lost 5 bases, leaving 9 bases of the junction unmatched. The CDR3 covers 15 residues. The DNA for the CDR3 is TGTGCCAGCAGTAACCACGGACAGGATCCCTACGAGCAGTACTTC. It specifies CASSNHGQDPYEQYF.

J is TRBJ2-5 and V is TRBV19, with a tentative D call TRBD1 (5 bases). Germline CDR1 and CDR2: LNHDA and SQIVND (reference sequence). Trimming took 6 bases from V and 4 from J, leaving 24 bases between them. The CDR3 loop spans 17 amino acids. CDR3 loop: CASSRSWGGVVPETQYF. The CDR3 DNA reads as TGTGCCAGTAGCCGTTCTTGGGGCGGTGTTGTTCCAGAGACCCAGTACTTC.

In this sample, this clonotype turned up many times. The rearrangement uses TRBV15 and TRBJ1-1; possible D gene TRBD1, 5 bases. Deletions cut 3 bases from V and 3 bases from J, with 11 bases between. CDR1 LNHNV and CDR2 YYDKDF come from the germline V gene (reference sequence). The CDR3 is made up of 14 amino acids. The CDR3 is CATSSRDGHTEAFF. The DNA of the CDR3 is TGTGCCACCAGCAGTAGGGACGGTCACACTGAAGCTTTCTTT.

This clonotype has a count of ten or more. The V gene is TRBV12-3 or TRBV12-4, the J gene TRBJ1-3; TRBD1 might be the D (6 bases). The CDR3 sequence is 17 residues long. The V and J ends lost 0 bases and 3 bases respectively, with 15 bases between them. As DNA, the CDR3 is TGTGCCAGCAGTTTAGCACACCAACAGGGAAGTGGAAACACCATATATTTT. It translates to CASSLAHQQGSGNTIYF.

The chain combines TRBV7-6 with TRBJ1-1; D possibly corresponds to TRBD1 (5 bases). CDR1 and CDR2 (germline): SGHVS, FNYEAQ. This CDR3 has 16 amino acids. The germline V and J ends were trimmed by 2 bases and 4 bases, with 17 bases remaining between them. In DNA form, the CDR3 reads TGTGCCAGCAGCTTAATCTCCGGTGGTAGGGGCACTGAAGCTTTCTTT. This encodes CASSLISGGRGTEAFF.

Ten or more counts support this clonotype. This rearrangement joins TRBV15 to TRBJ2-5; the D is unclear. V was clipped by 0 bases and J by 2 bases, with 10 bases between them. The CDR3 totals 15 residues. The V gene's germline CDR1 is LNHNV and CDR2 YYDKDF (reference sequence). DNA for the CDR3: TGTGCCACCAGCAGAGATAGGGCCAGGCAAGAGACCCAGTACTTC. Amino acid sequence: CATSRDRARQETQYF.

This clonotype came up many times. V gene TRBV12-3 or TRBV12-4 combines with J gene TRBJ2-7; no definite D call. Trimming took 6 bases from V and 3 from J, leaving 21 bases between them. The CDR3 extends over 16 amino acids. The CDR3 sequence is CASSSGRTPPLYEQYF. The CDR3 region has the DNA TGTGCCAGCAGCTCTGGGCGAACCCCCCCCCTCTACGAGCAGTACTTC.